The source of this T cell receptor (beta chain) is a study of OX40 agonist ivuxolimab in advanced cancers. On the study more broadly: From roughly 20 to 90 years was the age range, with a mean of roughly 59 years, and around 83% were male.

The table came from immunoSEQ multiplex PCR; TCRdb's copy has only in-frame clones and leaves some out. This sample has about 58,000 clones, with around 86% found just once. CDR3 length equals 11 residues. Trimming removed 1 base at V and 9 bases at J, with 4 bases between. The germline V gene has CDR1 PRHDT and CDR2 FYEKMQ (reference sequence). Blood draws occurred at baseline, cycle 4 day 1, and cycle 7 day 1. The chain carries TRBV13 and TRBJ2-1; D not resolved. This TCR was recovered from an adult with an advanced solid tumor such as melanoma, head and neck, liver or kidney cancer. The input for sequencing was CD4+ or CD8+ T cells sorted from blood, taken in a trial of the OX40 agonist ivuxolimab. The chain's CDR3 is CASSLVGEQFF. The CDR3 DNA reads as TGTGCCAGCAGCTTAGTCGGTGAGCAGTTCTTC. Full variable domain (missing parts from reference TRBV13 and TRBJ2-1): AAGVIQSPRHLIKEKRETATLKCYPIPRHDTVYWYQQGPGQDPQFLISFYEKMQSDKGSIPDRFSAQQFSDYHSELNMSSLELGDSALYFCASSLVGEQFFGPGTRLTVL.